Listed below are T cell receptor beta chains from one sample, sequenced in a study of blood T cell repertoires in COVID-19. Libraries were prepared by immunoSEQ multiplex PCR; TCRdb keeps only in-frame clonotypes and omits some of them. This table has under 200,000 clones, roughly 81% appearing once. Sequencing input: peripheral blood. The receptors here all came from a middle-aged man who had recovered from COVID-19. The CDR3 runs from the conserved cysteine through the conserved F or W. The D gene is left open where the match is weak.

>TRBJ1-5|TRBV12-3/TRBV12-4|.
CASTRGRDQPQHF
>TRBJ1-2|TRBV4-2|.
CASSQDLRSVTF
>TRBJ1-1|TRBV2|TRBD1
CATVGQALNTEAFF
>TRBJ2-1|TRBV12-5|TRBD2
CASGLPPAGGPHEQFF
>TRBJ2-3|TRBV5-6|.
CASSLGSVDTQYF
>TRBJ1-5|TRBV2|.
CASSEGGIGQPQHF
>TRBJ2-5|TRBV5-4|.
CASSLGGPEETQYF
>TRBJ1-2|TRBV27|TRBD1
CASSLVGRGIYGYTF
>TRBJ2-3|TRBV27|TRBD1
CASGRDRYTDTQYF
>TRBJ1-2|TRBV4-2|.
CASTSGPEGNYGYTF
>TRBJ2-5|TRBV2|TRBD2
CASNRGLAGEETQYF
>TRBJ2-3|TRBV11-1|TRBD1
CASSYWTGPTDTQYF
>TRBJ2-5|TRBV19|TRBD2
CASNPGGRETQYF
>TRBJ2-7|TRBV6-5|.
CASSSPASGSSYEQYF
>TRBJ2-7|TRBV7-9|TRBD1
CASSLGLLVGQRSYEQYF
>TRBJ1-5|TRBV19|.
CASRGPGHQPQHF